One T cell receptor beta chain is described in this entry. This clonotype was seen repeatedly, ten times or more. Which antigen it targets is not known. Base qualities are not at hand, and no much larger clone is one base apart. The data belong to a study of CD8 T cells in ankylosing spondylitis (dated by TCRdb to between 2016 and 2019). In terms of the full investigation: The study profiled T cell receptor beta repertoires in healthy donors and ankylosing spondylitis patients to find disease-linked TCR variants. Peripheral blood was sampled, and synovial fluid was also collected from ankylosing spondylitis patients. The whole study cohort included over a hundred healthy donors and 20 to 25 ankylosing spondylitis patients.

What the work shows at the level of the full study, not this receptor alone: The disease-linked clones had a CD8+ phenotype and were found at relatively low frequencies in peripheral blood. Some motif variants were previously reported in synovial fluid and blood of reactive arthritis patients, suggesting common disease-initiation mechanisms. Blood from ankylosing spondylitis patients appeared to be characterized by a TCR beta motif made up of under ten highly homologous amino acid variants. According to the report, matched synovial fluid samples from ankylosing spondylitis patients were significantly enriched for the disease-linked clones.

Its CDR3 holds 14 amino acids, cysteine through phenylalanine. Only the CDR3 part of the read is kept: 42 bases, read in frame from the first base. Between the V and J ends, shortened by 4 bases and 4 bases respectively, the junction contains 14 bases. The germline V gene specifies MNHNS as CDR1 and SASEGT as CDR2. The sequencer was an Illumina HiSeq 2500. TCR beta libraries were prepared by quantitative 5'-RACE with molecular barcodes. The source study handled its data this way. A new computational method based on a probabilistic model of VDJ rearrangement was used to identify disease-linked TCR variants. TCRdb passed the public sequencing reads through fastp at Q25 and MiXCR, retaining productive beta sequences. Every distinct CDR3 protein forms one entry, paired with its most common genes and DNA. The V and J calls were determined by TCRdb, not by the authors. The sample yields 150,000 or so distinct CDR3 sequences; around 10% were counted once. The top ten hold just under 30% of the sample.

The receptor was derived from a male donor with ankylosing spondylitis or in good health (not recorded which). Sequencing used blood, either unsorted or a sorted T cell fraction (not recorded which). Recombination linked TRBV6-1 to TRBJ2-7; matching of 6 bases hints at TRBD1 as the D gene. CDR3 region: CASSASQGGYEQYF. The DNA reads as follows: TGTGCCAGCAGTGCCTCACAGGGTGGGTACGAGCAGTACTTC.